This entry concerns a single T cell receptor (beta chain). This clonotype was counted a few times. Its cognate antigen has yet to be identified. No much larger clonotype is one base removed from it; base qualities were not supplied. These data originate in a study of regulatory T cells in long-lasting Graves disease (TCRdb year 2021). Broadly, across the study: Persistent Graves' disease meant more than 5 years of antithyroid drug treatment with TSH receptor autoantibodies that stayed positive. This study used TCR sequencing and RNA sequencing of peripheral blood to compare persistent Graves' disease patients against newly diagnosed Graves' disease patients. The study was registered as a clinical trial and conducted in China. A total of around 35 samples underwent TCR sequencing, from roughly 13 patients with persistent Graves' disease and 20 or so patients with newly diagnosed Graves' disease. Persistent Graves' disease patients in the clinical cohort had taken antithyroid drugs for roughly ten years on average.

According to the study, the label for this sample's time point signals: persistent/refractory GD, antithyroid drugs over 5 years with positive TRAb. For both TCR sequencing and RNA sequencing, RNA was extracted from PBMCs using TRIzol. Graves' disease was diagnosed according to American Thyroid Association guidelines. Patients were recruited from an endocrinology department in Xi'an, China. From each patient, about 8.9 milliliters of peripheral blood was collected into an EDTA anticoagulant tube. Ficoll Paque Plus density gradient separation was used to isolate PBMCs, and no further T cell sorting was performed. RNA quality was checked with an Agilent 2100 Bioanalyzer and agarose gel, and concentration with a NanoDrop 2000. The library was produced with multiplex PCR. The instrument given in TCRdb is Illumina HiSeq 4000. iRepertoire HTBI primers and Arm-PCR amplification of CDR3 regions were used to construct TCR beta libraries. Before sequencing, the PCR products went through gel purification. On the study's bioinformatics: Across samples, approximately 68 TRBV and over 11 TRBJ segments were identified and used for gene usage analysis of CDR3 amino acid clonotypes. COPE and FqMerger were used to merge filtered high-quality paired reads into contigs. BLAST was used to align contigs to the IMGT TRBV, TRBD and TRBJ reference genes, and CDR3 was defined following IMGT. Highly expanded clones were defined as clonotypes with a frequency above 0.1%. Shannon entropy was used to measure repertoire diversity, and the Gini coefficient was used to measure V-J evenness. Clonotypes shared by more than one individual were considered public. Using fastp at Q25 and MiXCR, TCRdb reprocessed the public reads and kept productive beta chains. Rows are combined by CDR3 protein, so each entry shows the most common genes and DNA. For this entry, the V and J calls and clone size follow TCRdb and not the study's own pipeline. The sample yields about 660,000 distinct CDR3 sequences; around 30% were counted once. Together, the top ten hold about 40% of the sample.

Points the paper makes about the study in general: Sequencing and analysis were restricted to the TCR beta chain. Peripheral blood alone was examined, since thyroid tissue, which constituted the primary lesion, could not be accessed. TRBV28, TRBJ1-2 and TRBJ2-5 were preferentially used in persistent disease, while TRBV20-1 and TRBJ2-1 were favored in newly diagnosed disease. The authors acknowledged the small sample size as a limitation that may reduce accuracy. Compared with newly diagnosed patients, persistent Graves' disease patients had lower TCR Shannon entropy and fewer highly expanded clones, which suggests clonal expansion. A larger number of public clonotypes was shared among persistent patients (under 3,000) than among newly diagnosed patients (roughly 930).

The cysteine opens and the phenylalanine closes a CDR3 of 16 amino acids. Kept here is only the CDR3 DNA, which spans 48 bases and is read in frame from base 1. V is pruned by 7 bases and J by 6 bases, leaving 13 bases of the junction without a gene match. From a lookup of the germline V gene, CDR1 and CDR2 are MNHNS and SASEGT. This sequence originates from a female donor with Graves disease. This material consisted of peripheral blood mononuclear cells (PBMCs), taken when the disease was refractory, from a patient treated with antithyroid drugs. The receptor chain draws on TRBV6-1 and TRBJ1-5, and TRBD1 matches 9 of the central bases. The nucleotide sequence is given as TGTGCCAGCACCGTCAGAGCTACAGGGGGCGGTCAGCCCCAGCATTTT. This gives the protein CASTVRATGGGQPQHF.